These T cell receptor beta chains were read from a single sample in a study of OX40 agonist ivuxolimab in advanced cancers. Only in-frame clones appear in the TCRdb table, and some are missing; sequencing was by immunoSEQ multiplex PCR. The repertoire holds 50,000 or so clones, with 70% to 90% as singletons. Sequenced material: CD4+ or CD8+ T cells sorted from blood, taken in a trial of the OX40 agonist ivuxolimab. The receptors come from an adult with an advanced solid tumor such as melanoma, head and neck, liver or kidney cancer. Each CDR3 is given with its conserved first and last residue. Each record gives: V gene, J gene, D gene, clone size, CDR3 DNA, CDR3 protein. The D gene is left open where the match is weak. The size of a clone is reported for some rows only, either as once, few or many, or as a class for expanded clones.

v_call: TRBV5-4; j_call: TRBJ1-4; d_call: .; clone_size: few; cdr3_nt: TGTGCCAGCAGCCCGAGAGGGGGGAGTGGTGAAAAACTGTTTTTT; cdr3_aa: CASSPRGGSGEKLFF
v_call: TRBV11-2; j_call: TRBJ1-2; d_call: .; clone_size: .; cdr3_nt: TGTGCCAGCAGCCGGTGGGGGGCAGACAGTAACTATGGCTACACCTTC; cdr3_aa: CASSRWGADSNYGYTF
v_call: TRBV7-9; j_call: TRBJ2-1; d_call: TRBD1; clone_size: .; cdr3_nt: TGTGCCAGCAGCTTAGATTGGCGACAGGGCGAGCAGTTCTTC; cdr3_aa: CASSLDWRQGEQFF
v_call: TRBV7-2; j_call: TRBJ2-3; d_call: TRBD2; clone_size: .; cdr3_nt: TGTGCCAGCAGCTTAGCGACTAGCTCCCCGGGTACGCAGTATTTT; cdr3_aa: CASSLATSSPGTQYF
v_call: TRBV7-8; j_call: TRBJ2-7; d_call: .; clone_size: .; cdr3_nt: TGTGCCAGCAGCTTAGGGACGGGGAAATACGAGCAGTACTTC; cdr3_aa: CASSLGTGKYEQYF
v_call: TRBV11-2; j_call: TRBJ1-5; d_call: TRBD1; clone_size: .; cdr3_nt: TGTGCCAGCAGCCGGGACAGAAATCAGCCCCAGCATTTT; cdr3_aa: CASSRDRNQPQHF
v_call: TRBV5-1; j_call: TRBJ2-1; d_call: TRBD1; clone_size: .; cdr3_nt: TGCGCCAGCAGCTCAGGAGCCGGGACAGGATCCTACAATGAGCAGTTCTTC; cdr3_aa: CASSSGAGTGSYNEQFF
v_call: TRBV29-1; j_call: TRBJ1-4; d_call: .; clone_size: .; cdr3_nt: TGCAGCGTTCGAGGCCTTCTCGGTGAAAAACTGTTTTTT; cdr3_aa: CSVRGLLGEKLFF
v_call: TRBV7-8; j_call: TRBJ2-7; d_call: TRBD2; clone_size: .; cdr3_nt: TGTGCCAGCAGCACCGGACTAGTCGGACCCTACGAGCAGTACTTC; cdr3_aa: CASSTGLVGPYEQYF
v_call: TRBV7-9; j_call: TRBJ2-7; d_call: .; clone_size: .; cdr3_nt: TGTGCCAGCAGCAGGGGGTTGAACCCCCCCTACGAGCAGTACTTC; cdr3_aa: CASSRGLNPPYEQYF
v_call: TRBV7-8; j_call: TRBJ1-5; d_call: .; clone_size: .; cdr3_nt: TGTGCCAGCAGCCCTAGGGGAGGGGGTGATCAGCCCCAGCATTTT; cdr3_aa: CASSPRGGGDQPQHF
v_call: TRBV5-1; j_call: TRBJ1-2; d_call: .; clone_size: .; cdr3_nt: TGCGCCAGCAGCTTCGACAGCCTAAACTATGGCTACACCTTC; cdr3_aa: CASSFDSLNYGYTF
v_call: TRBV28; j_call: TRBJ2-7; d_call: .; clone_size: .; cdr3_nt: TGTGCCAGCAGATCTAGAGGGGGTTTTTACGAGCAGTACTTC; cdr3_aa: CASRSRGGFYEQYF
v_call: TRBV9; j_call: TRBJ2-1; d_call: .; clone_size: .; cdr3_nt: TGTGCCAGCAGCCCAACGACGGGAGCGACGAGCAATGAGCAGTTCTTC; cdr3_aa: CASSPTTGATSNEQFF
v_call: TRBV19; j_call: TRBJ2-3; d_call: TRBD1; clone_size: .; cdr3_nt: TGTGCCAGTAGTACCGGGACAGCCAGAGATACGCAGTATTTT; cdr3_aa: CASSTGTARDTQYF
v_call: TRBV29-1; j_call: TRBJ2-5; d_call: .; clone_size: .; cdr3_nt: TGCAGCGTTGGGTCTAGTTCGGTCGAGACCCAGTACTTC; cdr3_aa: CSVGSSSVETQYF
v_call: TRBV9; j_call: TRBJ2-4; d_call: .; clone_size: .; cdr3_nt: TGTGCCAGCAGCCTCAGAGGTGAGGTACGGACAAACATTCAGTACTTC; cdr3_aa: CASSLRGEVRTNIQYF
v_call: TRBV5-4; j_call: TRBJ1-1; d_call: .; clone_size: .; cdr3_nt: TGTGCCAGCAGCCCTTCCGGGGGTAGAACTGAAGCTTTCTTT; cdr3_aa: CASSPSGGRTEAFF
v_call: TRBV7-2; j_call: TRBJ2-7; d_call: .; clone_size: .; cdr3_nt: TGTGCCAGCAGCTTAGACAGGGTATACGAGCAGTACTTC; cdr3_aa: CASSLDRVYEQYF
v_call: TRBV28; j_call: TRBJ2-7; d_call: TRBD2; clone_size: .; cdr3_nt: TGTGCCAGCAGAGAACTAGCGGGGTTCTACGAGCAGTACTTC; cdr3_aa: CASRELAGFYEQYF
v_call: TRBV5-1; j_call: TRBJ2-2; d_call: .; clone_size: .; cdr3_nt: TGCGCCAGCAGCCAAACCCAACAGAGTCCCACCGGGGAGCTGTTTTTT; cdr3_aa: CASSQTQQSPTGELFF
v_call: TRBV6-6; j_call: TRBJ2-7; d_call: .; clone_size: .; cdr3_nt: TGTGCCAGCAGTCTAGACTACGAGCAGTACTTC; cdr3_aa: CASSLDYEQYF
v_call: TRBV28; j_call: TRBJ1-5; d_call: .; clone_size: .; cdr3_nt: TGTGCCAGCAGTCCGAAGCTCTATGGGCCCCAGCATTTT; cdr3_aa: CASSPKLYGPQHF
v_call: TRBV18; j_call: TRBJ2-5; d_call: .; clone_size: .; cdr3_nt: TGTGCCAGCTCACCGAGGGTCCAGTCAGGGCAAGAGACCCAGTACTTC; cdr3_aa: CASSPRVQSGQETQYF
v_call: TRBV10-3; j_call: TRBJ1-2; d_call: .; clone_size: .; cdr3_nt: TGTGCCACCCATCCGGGAGACCAGAGGAAATATGGCTACACCTTC; cdr3_aa: CATHPGDQRKYGYTF
v_call: TRBV6-5; j_call: TRBJ1-3; d_call: .; clone_size: .; cdr3_nt: TGTGCCAGCAGAGCCGACACCTCTGGAAACACCATATATTTT; cdr3_aa: CASRADTSGNTIYF
v_call: TRBV5-1; j_call: TRBJ1-1; d_call: .; clone_size: .; cdr3_nt: TGCGCCAGCAGCATAACCGGGACGGGGAACACTGAAGCTTTCTTT; cdr3_aa: CASSITGTGNTEAFF
v_call: TRBV2; j_call: TRBJ1-3; d_call: .; clone_size: few; cdr3_nt: TGTGCCAGCAGTGAAAGTTGGTCTGGAAACACCATATATTTT; cdr3_aa: CASSESWSGNTIYF
v_call: TRBV5-1; j_call: TRBJ2-7; d_call: TRBD1; clone_size: .; cdr3_nt: TGCGCCAGCAGCTTAGGACAGGGGCTCTACGAGCAGTACTTC; cdr3_aa: CASSLGQGLYEQYF
v_call: TRBV25-1; j_call: TRBJ2-7; d_call: .; clone_size: .; cdr3_nt: TGTGCCAGCAGTGAATCGTACAGGACCTACGAGCAGTACTTC; cdr3_aa: CASSESYRTYEQYF
v_call: TRBV11-1; j_call: TRBJ2-7; d_call: TRBD1; clone_size: .; cdr3_nt: TGTGCCAGCAGCTCAGGACAGGGGTTCTCCTACGAGCAGTACTTC; cdr3_aa: CASSSGQGFSYEQYF
v_call: TRBV6-5; j_call: TRBJ2-3; d_call: .; clone_size: .; cdr3_nt: TGTGCCAGCAGCTGGGGAGATACGCAGTATTTT; cdr3_aa: CASSWGDTQYF
v_call: TRBV21-1; j_call: TRBJ2-2; d_call: .; clone_size: .; cdr3_nt: TGTGCCAGCAGCAAAGGAGCTAGCTGGGCCGGGGAGCTGTTTTTT; cdr3_aa: CASSKGASWAGELFF